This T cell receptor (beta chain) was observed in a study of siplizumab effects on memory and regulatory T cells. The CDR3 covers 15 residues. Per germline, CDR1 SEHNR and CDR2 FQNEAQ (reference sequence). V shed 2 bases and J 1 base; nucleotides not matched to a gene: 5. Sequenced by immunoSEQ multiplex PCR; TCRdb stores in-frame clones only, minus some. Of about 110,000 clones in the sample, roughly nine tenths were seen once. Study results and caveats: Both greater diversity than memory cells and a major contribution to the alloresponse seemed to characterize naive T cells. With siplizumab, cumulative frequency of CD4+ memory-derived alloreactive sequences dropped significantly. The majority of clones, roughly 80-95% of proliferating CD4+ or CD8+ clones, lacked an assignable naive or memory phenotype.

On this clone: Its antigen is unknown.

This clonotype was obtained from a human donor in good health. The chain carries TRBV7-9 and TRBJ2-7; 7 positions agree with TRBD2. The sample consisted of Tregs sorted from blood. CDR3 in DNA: TGTGCCAGCAGCTTACGTAGCGGGCTGTCCTACGAGCAGTACTTC. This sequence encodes CASSLRSGLSYEQYF.